This T cell receptor beta chain is drawn from a study of T cell responses to AZD1222 COVID-19 vaccine. Study observations and caveats: The study sampled repertoires only after the peak T cell response. Reportedly, nearly half of unique spike TCRs recognized epitopes outside B.1.351/B.1.1.7 mutations. The donors showed a predominance of white British ancestry and of females, with possible underestimation of clonal diversity.

The method was immunoSEQ multiplex PCR; TCRdb's version includes in-frame clones alone and lacks a portion of them. Altogether around 170,000 clones are present, just over 90% being singletons, with the ten largest covering roughly 0.99%. Concerning this clone itself: The antigen is undetermined.

The material was peripheral blood, obtained on day 0 of AZD1222 vaccination. The sequence was collected from an adult in good health.

In nucleotides, the CDR3 is TGTGCCAGTAGTCCCGACAGGGGGAGCACAGATACGCAGTATTTT. This translates into CASSPDRGSTDTQYF. V gene TRBV19 combines with J gene TRBJ2-3, with 9 bases fitting TRBD1. The germline V gene encodes CDR1 LNHDA and CDR2 SQIVND (reference sequence). The CDR3 runs 15 residues. V lost 5 bases and J lost 0; bases outside the gene matches: 3. The full variable domain, rest sourced from reference TRBV19 and TRBJ2-3, is DGGITQSPKYLFRKEGQNVTLSCEQNLNHDAMYWYRQDPGQGLRLIYYSQIVNDFQKGDIAEGYSVSREKKESFPLTVTSAQKNPTAFYLCASSPDRGSTDTQYFGPGTRLTVL.